This TCR beta chain was retrieved from a study of regulatory T cells in long-lasting Graves disease. The CDR3 totals 14 residues. V was clipped by 6 bases and J by 5 bases; unmatched bases: 8. Germline V lookup: CDR1 MDHEN, CDR2 SYDVKM. CDR3-region Arm-PCR and iRepertoire HTBI primers produced the TCR beta libraries. From the multiplex PCR reads, TCRdb called clonotypes with MiXCR, one entry per CDR3 protein. The table lists about 420,000 distinct CDR3 sequences, less than 20% of them singletons. This clonotype was seen repeatedly, ten times or more. As to time point: newly diagnosed GD, antithyroid drugs for less than 3 months. Construction of the TCR library relied on RNA isolated from PBMCs. The sample also formed part of further work on T cells in Graves' hyperthyroidism and ophthalmopathy.

The TCR was taken from a woman aged 18 to 35 with Graves disease. This sample comprised peripheral blood mononuclear cells (PBMCs), obtained at new diagnosis, from a patient treated with antithyroid drugs. The V gene is TRBV28, the J gene TRBJ1-1; 8 bases agree with TRBD1. The CDR3, as DNA: TGTGCCAGCAGAGAGGGGACAGGCTCAACTGAAGCTTTCTTT. Translation: CASREGTGSTEAFF.